The clone carrying this T cell receptor (beta chain) was seen ten or more times. This sample is part of a study of response to subunit inactivated influenza vaccine. TCRdb recomputed calls from the RT-PCR reads with MiXCR, one row per CDR3 protein. The table includes a few hundred thousand distinct CDR3 sequences, approximately 14% detected once. This CDR3 region has 14 residues. Germline CDR1 and CDR2: SGHTA and FQGNSA. Trimming took off 4 bases at V and 4 bases at J, with 11 bases between the two ends. The rearrangement uses TRBV7-2 and TRBJ2-1; D is undetermined. The starting material was PBMCs from blood, obtained 11 to 12 days after vaccination. The receptor was isolated from a man aged 50-59 years who received an inactivated influenza vaccine. The chain's CDR3 is CASSSFSNYNEQFF. The CDR3 DNA is TGTGCCAGCAGCTCTTTTTCCAATTACAATGAGCAGTTCTTC.